The entry that follows covers one TCR beta chain sequence. The antigen is not known. CDR1 and CDR2 (germline): LNHDA, SQIVND (reference sequence). J lost 8 bases, V lost 1 base, and 5 bases had no gene match. The CDR3 covers 15 residues. This specimen belongs to a study of PD-1 blockade in classical Hodgkin lymphoma. About the study: Nivolumab was given intravenously to patients at 3 mg/kg every 2 weeks. Study outcomes and limitations: At C4D1, TCR diversity had climbed significantly for CD4+ cells, though not for CD8+ cells. Reasons behind the repertoire differences stay unclear, perhaps disease activity or earlier therapy. Newly diagnosed patients were reported to exhibit reduced baseline TCR diversity relative to healthy donors.

Noted time point: cycle 4 day 1 (C4D1), after about 6 weeks of nivolumab. Exposure to brentuximab vedotin varied, and each patient had relapsed following autologous stem cell transplantation. Using immunoSEQ multiplex PCR, the repertoire was profiled, and TCRdb retains in-frame clones only, with some absent. The repertoire holds around 100,000 clones, with about nine tenths as singletons. Sample: peripheral blood mononuclear cells (PBMCs), taken before the fourth cycle of nivolumab. The clonotype originates from a human donor with classical Hodgkin lymphoma. The rearrangement links TRBV19 to TRBJ2-1; 10 bases agree with TRBD2. For the CDR3, the DNA is TGTGCCAGTAGTATAGGAGTAGCGGGGGGCGATGAGCAGTTCTTC. This encodes CASSIGVAGGDEQFF.